These 25 T cell receptor beta chains originate from one sample sequenced in a study of shared clonotypes between healthy human individuals. The repertoire was sequenced with immunoSEQ multiplex PCR; TCRdb's copy has only in-frame clones and lacks some. This sample carries some 2,100,000 clones, 85% to 95% of them seen once, and the ten largest clones take 1.5% to 2%. Naive CD8 cells lacked CD45RO and underwent positive selection for CCR7, leaving out terminally differentiated effector memory CD45RA+ cells. Sequencing was done on a sample of naive CD8+ T cells from PBMCs. These receptors all stem from a man between 18 and 29 years old in good health. Some clones in this sample may be carry-over from other donors' samples.

This chain links TRBV5-6 with TRBJ1-3; D is unclear. This CDR3 has 16 amino acids. V gave up 0 bases and J gave up 0 bases, with 10 bases separating them. Germline V gene lookup returns CDR1 SGHDT and CDR2 YYEEEE. In DNA form, the CDR3 reads TGTGCCAGCAGCTTGGGAGCACAACCCTCTGGAAACACCATATATTTT. Its translation: CASSLGAQPSGNTIYF.

The table lists this clone with a count of one. The chain joins TRBV30 to TRBJ2-3; no firm D call. The germline V gene has CDR1 GTSNPN and CDR2 SVGIG (reference sequence). V was pared by 1 base and J by 4 bases, with 15 bases between. This CDR3 is built from 15 residues. This CDR3 reads CAWSEEYTRADTQYF. The CDR3 region has the DNA TGTGCCTGGAGTGAGGAATATACTCGGGCAGATACGCAGTATTTT.

The J gene is TRBJ2-7, the V gene TRBV7-9; D not certain. Germline V gene sequence: CDR1 SEHNR, CDR2 FQNEAQ (reference sequence). This CDR3 contains 16 residues. V lost 1 base, J lost 1 base, and 14 bases lay in between. Here the CDR3 DNA reads TGTGCCAGCAGCTTAGAGGCCAGACACCCATCCTACGAGCAGTACTTC. Translating it yields CASSLEARHPSYEQYF. Full variable domain (rest looked up from reference TRBV7-9 and TRBJ2-7): DTGVSQNPRHKITKRGQNVTFRCDPISEHNRLYWYRQTLGQGPEFLTYFQNEAQLEKSRLLSDRFSAERPKGSFSTLEIQRTEQGDSAMYLCASSLEARHPSYEQYFGPGTRLTVT.

The V call is TRBV29-1, the J call TRBJ2-1; TRBD2 matches 10 bases. There are 22 residues in the CDR3. Germline V CDR1 and CDR2: SQVTM, ANQGSEA. The ends lost 2 bases at V and 4 bases at J; junction bases unmatched: 26. CDR3 loop: CSVETGAGGAKREGLRYNEQFF. Written as DNA, the CDR3 is TGCAGCGTTGAAACGGGGGCAGGGGGCGCGAAGCGGGAGGGCCTAAGGTACAATGAGCAGTTCTTC.

V gene TRBV4-2 combines with J gene TRBJ2-7; D is possibly TRBD1 (5 bases). The CDR3 sequence is 15 residues long. V was trimmed by 3 bases and J by 3 bases, leaving 15 bases between them. The germline V gene has CDR1 LGHNA and CDR2 YNFKEQ. The CDR3 loop reads CASSQTDTAGYEQYF. The CDR3 DNA reads TGTGCCAGCAGCCAGACAGACACGGCCGGCTACGAGCAGTACTTC.

CDR3 DNA sequence: TGTGCCAGCAGTTCCCCAGCGGGACGGAGGGAGACCCAGTACTTC. Amino acids: CASSSPAGRRETQYF. V usage is TRBV27 and J usage is TRBJ2-5; 7 nucleotides align to TRBD2. J lost 5 bases, V lost 4 bases, and 10 bases had no gene match. The CDR3 has 15 residues. Germline CDR1 reads MNHEY; CDR2 reads SMNVEV (reference sequence).

The rearrangement joins TRBV7-9 to TRBJ2-7; D perhaps matches TRBD1 (6 bases). V gave up 5 bases and J gave up 4 bases, with 15 bases separating them. There are 14 residues in the CDR3. CDR1 is SEHNR, CDR2 FQNEAQ, per germline (reference sequence). The CDR3 sequence is CASSTIRDNYEQYF. CDR3 bases: TGTGCCAGCAGCACAATTCGGGACAATTACGAGCAGTACTTC.

Comments on this clone: The sample contains more than one DNA sequence encoding this CDR3. The rearrangement joins TRBV6-5 to TRBJ2-1; 12 bases align to TRBD2. The CDR3 totals 14 residues. With 6 bases clipped from V and 4 bases from J, the junction kept 1 base outside the gene matches. The germline V gene has CDR1 MNHEY and CDR2 SVGAGI. CDR3 amino acids: CASRTSGSYNEQFF. In nucleotides, the CDR3 is TGTGCCAGCAGGACTAGCGGGAGTTACAATGAGCAGTTCTTC.

V gene TRBV27 combines with J gene TRBJ2-2, with D possibly matching TRBD2 (5 bases). V lost 3 bases to trimming and J lost 7 bases, with 12 bases between them. CDR3 length: 14 residues. From germline, CDR1 is MNHEY and CDR2 SMNVEV (reference sequence). CDR3 sequence (DNA): TGTGCCAGCAGTTTGTGGGGAGATCACGGGGAGCTGTTTTTT. Translating it yields CASSLWGDHGELFF.

The rearrangement joins TRBV29-1 to TRBJ1-2; 8 nucleotides align to TRBD1. V trimming: 5 bases; J trimming: 6 bases; junction bases outside the gene matches: 11. The CDR3 consists of 14 residues. In germline, CDR1 is SQVTM, CDR2 ANQGSEA. The CDR3 region has the DNA TGCAGCGTTCTCGGACAGGGTTTTTTTGATGGCTACACCTTC. It is translated as CSVLGQGFFDGYTF.

Of note for this clone: The same CDR3 can be traced to other DNA sequences in this sample. The chain uses TRBV7-6 and TRBJ2-7; TRBD1 might be the D (6 bases). CDR3 size: 13 residues. Trimming removed 5 bases at V and 1 base at J, with 9 bases between. The germline CDR1 and CDR2 sequences are SGHVS and FNYEAQ. CDR3 residues: CASSPGHSYEQYF. The CDR3 nucleotides are TGTGCCAGCAGCCCGGGACATTCCTACGAGCAGTACTTC. Variable domain in full (rest from reference TRBV7-6 and TRBJ2-7): GAGVSQSPRYKVTKRGQDVALRCDPISGHVSLYWYRQALGQGPEFLTYFNYEAQQDKSGLPNDRFSAERPEGSISTLTIQRTEQRDSAMYRCASSPGHSYEQYFGPGTRLTVT.

The chain carries TRBV19 and TRBJ1-5; 10 positions agree with TRBD1. Looked up from germline, CDR1 is LNHDA and CDR2 is SQIVND (reference sequence). Trimming at V came to 3 bases and at J to 1 base, leaving 3 bases not matched to a gene. CDR3 length equals 16 residues. The CDR3: CASSISDRGSNQPQHF. DNA of the CDR3: TGTGCCAGTAGTATTTCGGACAGGGGGAGCAATCAGCCCCAGCATTTT.

This rearrangement joins TRBV7-2 to TRBJ2-2, with D possibly called TRBD1 or TRBD2 (5 bases each). The CDR3 runs 17 residues. V lost 2 bases and J lost 4, with 17 bases in between. Germline V gene lookup returns CDR1 SGHTA and CDR2 FQGNSA. The CDR3 DNA is TGTGCCAGCAGCTTAATCGAGGGGCGGTCGGGCACCGGGGAGCTGTTTTTT. Residues: CASSLIEGRSGTGELFF.

This chain connects TRBV7-9 to TRBJ1-1; 9 nucleotides agree with TRBD1. CDR1 and CDR2 from the germline V gene are SEHNR and FQNEAQ (reference sequence). The CDR3 totals 14 residues. With V trimmed by 5 bases and J by 8 bases, 9 bases remained unmatched. CDR3 bases: TGTGCCAGCAGCCCCCCGGGACAGGGTCGCGAAGCTTTCTTT. The encoded protein is CASSPPGQGREAFF.

This sequence joins TRBV6-1 and TRBJ2-7, with D perhaps matching TRBD1 (5 bases). CDR1 MNHNS and CDR2 SASEGT come from the germline V gene. The CDR3 contains 16 residues. With 0 bases removed from V and 2 bases from J, the gap between germline ends came to 14 bases. For the CDR3, the DNA is TGTGCCAGCAGTGAAGCGCTTTGGCAGGGTACCTACGAGCAGTACTTC. It specifies CASSEALWQGTYEQYF.

This clone was observed once. V is TRBV7-6 and J is TRBJ2-3, with TRBD2 identical over 10 bases. Looked up from germline, CDR1 is SGHVS and CDR2 is FNYEAQ. V trimming: 1 base; J trimming: 4 bases; junction bases outside the gene matches: 8. The CDR3 totals 17 residues. DNA of the CDR3: TGTGCCAGCAGCTTAGGGGCTAGCGGGAGAACGTCAGATACGCAGTATTTT. Translating gives CASSLGASGRTSDTQYF.

J is TRBJ2-7 and V is TRBV4-3, with 7 bases identical to TRBD2. Unmatched junction bases numbered 8, after V lost 0 bases and J lost 3 bases. The CDR3 covers 16 residues. Germline V gene data show CDR1 as LGHNA and CDR2 as YSLEER. CDR3 sequence: CASSQDRGVRSYEQYF. CDR3 DNA: TGCGCCAGCAGCCAAGATCGGGGGGTCAGGAGCTACGAGCAGTACTTC.

The chain has TRBV4-1 and TRBJ2-7; 8 nucleotides match TRBD1. V lost 4 bases to trimming and J lost 0 bases; unmatched junction nucleotides: 5. The CDR3 totals 15 residues. The germline V gene encodes CDR1 MGHRA and CDR2 YSYEKL. CDR3 amino acids: CASSLRQGPSYEQYF. CDR3 DNA sequence: TGCGCCAGCAGCCTAAGACAGGGGCCCTCCTACGAGCAGTACTTC.

The count of this clone is one. The chain is built from TRBV7-9 and TRBJ2-5, with a weak D call TRBD2 (5 bases). Trimming removed 3 bases at V and 4 bases at J, with 12 bases between. The length of the CDR3 is 14 residues. Germline V gene lookup returns CDR1 SEHNR and CDR2 FQNEAQ (reference sequence). CDR3 in amino acids: CASSLITRAETQYF. For the CDR3, the DNA is TGTGCCAGCAGCTTGATAACTAGGGCAGAGACCCAGTACTTC.

V usage is TRBV10-3 and J usage is TRBJ2-7; no clear D. The CDR3 contains 14 residues. The germline gives CDR1 ENHRY, CDR2 SYGVKD. Trimming took off 10 bases at V and 0 bases at J, with 16 bases between the two ends. The CDR3 region is CATAPTPNSYEQYF. The CDR3 DNA is TGTGCCACCGCACCGACACCTAACTCCTACGAGCAGTACTTC.

This clone was seen just once. This chain connects TRBV4-1 to TRBJ2-6; TRBD1 agrees at 7 bases. J lost 1 base, V lost 1 base, and 1 base had no gene match. CDR3 size: 16 residues. The germline gives CDR1 MGHRA, CDR2 YSYEKL. CDR3 DNA sequence: TGCGCCAGCAGCCAAGTGACAGGGTCTGGGGCCAACGTCCTGACTTTC. Its translation: CASSQVTGSGANVLTF.

Notes on this clone: The same CDR3 can be traced to other DNA sequences in this sample. The chain has TRBV28 and TRBJ1-5; D might be TRBD1 (6 bases). V gave up 2 bases and J gave up 7 bases, with 9 bases separating them. Germline CDR1 and CDR2: MDHEN and SYDVKM. The CDR3 consists of 13 residues. The chain's CDR3 is CASSLTGYQPQHF. The CDR3, as DNA: TGTGCCAGCAGTTTAACAGGGTACCAGCCCCAGCATTTT.

The chain has TRBV4-1 and TRBJ1-3; D not certain. The CDR3 is made up of 13 amino acids. V lost 4 bases and J 2 bases, leaving 6 bases between the germline ends. Germline CDR1 MGHRA, CDR2 YSYEKL. The CDR3 loop is CASSPSPGNTIYF. The CDR3 nucleotides are TGCGCCAGCAGCCCCTCTCCTGGAAACACCATATATTTT.

The chain recombines TRBV19 with TRBJ1-5; 7 nucleotides align to TRBD1. V gave up 9 bases and J gave up 3 bases; unmatched junction bases: 11. Germline lookup yields CDR1 LNHDA and CDR2 SQIVND (reference sequence). The CDR3 runs 15 residues. Here the CDR3 reads CASRGPDRPNQPQHF. The CDR3 nucleotides read TGTGCCAGCCGAGGGCCGGACAGGCCCAATCAGCCCCAGCATTTT.

A note on this clone: The identical CDR3 is also encoded by other nucleotide sequences in the sample. CDR3 amino acids: CASSLRLSSYEQYF. The DNA for the CDR3 is TGTGCCAGCAGCTTAAGACTCAGCTCCTACGAGCAGTACTTC. The chain is built from TRBV13 and TRBJ2-7; D unclear. This CDR3 is 14 amino acids long. Trimming took off 2 bases at V and 0 bases at J, with 8 bases between the two ends. Germline V gene data show CDR1 as PRHDT and CDR2 as FYEKMQ (reference sequence).